This is a list of T cell receptor beta chains from one sample in a study of graft-versus-host responses after intestinal transplantation. Their cognate antigens are unknown. The data were produced by immunoSEQ multiplex PCR, yet TCRdb's version contains in-frame clones alone and is incomplete. The table shows 28,000 or so clones, with about 79% occurring only once. Sequences were derived from unstimulated CD8+ T cells sorted from spleen or lymph node cells, sampled before intestinal transplant. These receptors came from a human donor who received an intestinal transplant. CDR3s include the opening cysteine and the closing phenylalanine or tryptophan. A D gene is named only where the DNA matches it firmly. Clone size is not always given. Where it is, it says once, few, many or a class for expanded clones.

>TRBJ2-7|TRBV7-3|-|TRBD1
TGTGCCAGCAGCTTATTGGCAGGGGGCGACTACGAGCAGTACTTC
CASSLLAGGDYEQYF
>TRBJ1-2|TRBV5-4|-|-
TGTGCCAGCAGCATCACAGGGTTCGGCTATGGCTACACCTTC
CASSITGFGYGYTF
>TRBJ1-5|TRBV15|-|-
TGTGCCACCAGCGTCGGAGTCACAGGGAATCAGCCCCAGCATTTT
CATSVGVTGNQPQHF
>TRBJ1-2|TRBV5-4|medium-sized|TRBD1
TGTGCCAGCAGCTACAGGGGATCGAACTATGGCTACACCTTC
CASSYRGSNYGYTF
>TRBJ2-7|TRBV7-2|-|TRBD2
TGTGCCAGCAGCTTGGGGGCGGGGGGGCTTTTCAGCTCCTACGAGCAGTACTTC
CASSLGAGGLFSSYEQYF
>TRBJ1-6|TRBV19|-|TRBD1
TGTGCCAGTATGGACAGGGGGCCCTCCTATAATTCACCCCTCCACTTT
CASMDRGPSYNSPLHF
>TRBJ2-7|TRBV5-6|-|TRBD1
TGTGCCAGCAGCTCGGACAGGGCCCACGAGCAGTACTTC
CASSSDRAHEQYF
>TRBJ2-7|TRBV27|-|-
TGTGCCAGCTCGGTGGGGTCAGGGGGGTACGAGCAGTACTTC
CASSVGSGGYEQYF
>TRBJ2-3|TRBV5-1|-|TRBD2
TGCGCCAGCAGCTTGGGACTAGCGGAAGGCCCGGATACGCAGTATTTT
CASSLGLAEGPDTQYF
>TRBJ2-1|TRBV7-2|-|-
TGTGCCAGCAGCCCCGGTTCTATTCGAAGGGGTGAGCAGTTCTTC
CASSPGSIRRGEQFF
>TRBJ2-1|TRBV2|-|-
TGTGCCAGCAGTGAAAGAAGACAGGACAATGAGCAGTTCTTC
CASSERRQDNEQFF
>TRBJ2-1|TRBV15|once|-
TGTGCCACCAGAGACAGTTACAATGAGCAGTTCTTC
CATRDSYNEQFF
>TRBJ2-1|TRBV10-3|-|-
TGTGCCATCAGAGGGACAGGGTCACCTAGCGGGAGATATGAGCAGTTCTTC
CAIRGTGSPSGRYEQFF
>TRBJ1-1|TRBV12-5|-|TRBD1
TGTGCTAGTGGTCCCTGGGACAGGATGAACACTGAAGCTTTCTTT
CASGPWDRMNTEAFF
>TRBJ1-5|TRBV28|-|TRBD1
TGTGCCAGCAGTCCCAGGGGGACAGACGTAGGGTGGAATCAGCCCCAGCATTTT
CASSPRGTDVGWNQPQHF
>TRBJ2-7|TRBV19|-|-
TGTGCCAGTAGTATTTTCGGGACCTACGAGCAGTACTTC
CASSIFGTYEQYF
>TRBJ1-5|TRBV19|-|-
TGTGCCAGTACGGGTCAGGGAATAGTTCCCCCACAGAAAAATCAGCCCCAGCATTTT
CASTGQGIVPPQKNQPQHF
>TRBJ2-3|TRBV11-2|-|-
TGTGCCAGCAGCCCCGTTGGGCGCACAGATACGCAGTATTTT
CASSPVGRTDTQYF
>TRBJ2-7|TRBV27|-|-
TGTGCCAGCAGTTCGTCCTACGAGCAGTACTTC
CASSSSYEQYF
>TRBJ1-1|TRBV28|once|-
TGTGCCAGCAGCCCGTTCAGGGAAAACACTGAAGCTTTCTTT
CASSPFRENTEAFF
>TRBJ2-6|TRBV27|-|-
TGTGCCAGCAGTTGGAGCTCTGGGGCCAACGTCCTGACTTTC
CASSWSSGANVLTF
>TRBJ2-2|TRBV5-1|-|-
TGCGCCAGCAGCCGCTGGGGAGCGGGCGACACCGGGGAGCTGTTTTTT
CASSRWGAGDTGELFF